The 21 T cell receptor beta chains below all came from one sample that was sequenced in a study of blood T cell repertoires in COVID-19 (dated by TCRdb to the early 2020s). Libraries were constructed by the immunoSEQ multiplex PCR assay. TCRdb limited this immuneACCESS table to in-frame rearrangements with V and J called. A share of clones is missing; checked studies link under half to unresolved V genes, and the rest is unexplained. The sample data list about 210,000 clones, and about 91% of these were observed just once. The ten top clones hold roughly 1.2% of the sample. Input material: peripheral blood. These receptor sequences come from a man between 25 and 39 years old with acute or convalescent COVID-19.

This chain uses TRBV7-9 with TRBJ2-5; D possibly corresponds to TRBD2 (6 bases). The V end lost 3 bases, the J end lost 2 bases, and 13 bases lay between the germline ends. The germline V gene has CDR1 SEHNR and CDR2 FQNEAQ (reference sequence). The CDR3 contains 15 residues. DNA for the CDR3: TGTGCCAGCAGCTTGAGCCGGGGACTTCAAGAGACCCAGTACTTC. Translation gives CASSLSRGLQETQYF.

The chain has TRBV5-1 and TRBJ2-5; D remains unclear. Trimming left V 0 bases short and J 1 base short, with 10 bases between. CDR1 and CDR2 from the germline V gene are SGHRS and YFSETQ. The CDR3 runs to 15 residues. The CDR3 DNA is TGCGCCAGCAGCTTGGCCGTACAGAGCCAAGAGACCCAGTACTTC. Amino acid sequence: CASSLAVQSQETQYF. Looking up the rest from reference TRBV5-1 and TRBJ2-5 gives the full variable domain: KAGVTQTPRYLIKTRGQQVTLSCSPISGHRSVSWYQQTPGQGLQFLFEYFSETQRNKGNFPGRFSGRQFSNSRSEMNVSTLELGDSALYLCASSLAVQSQETQYFGPGTRLLVL.

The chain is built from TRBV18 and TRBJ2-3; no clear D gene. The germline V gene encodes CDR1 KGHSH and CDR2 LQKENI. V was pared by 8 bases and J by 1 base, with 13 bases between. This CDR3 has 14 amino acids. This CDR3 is CASPTEYGTDTQYF. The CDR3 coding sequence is TGTGCCAGCCCGACGGAGTACGGCACAGATACGCAGTATTTT. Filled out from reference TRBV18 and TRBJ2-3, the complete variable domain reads NAGVMQNPRHLVRRRGQEARLRCSPMKGHSHVYWYRQLPEEGLKFMVYLQKENIIDESGMPKERFSAEFPKEGPSILRIQQVVRGDSAAYFCASPTEYGTDTQYFGPGTRLTVL.

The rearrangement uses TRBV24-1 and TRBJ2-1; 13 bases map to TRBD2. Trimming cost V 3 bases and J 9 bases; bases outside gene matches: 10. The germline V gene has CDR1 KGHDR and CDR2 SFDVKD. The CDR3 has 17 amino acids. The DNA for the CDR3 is TGTGCCACCAGTGATCGGACTAGCGGGGGCGGGAGGGCTGAGCAGTTCTTC. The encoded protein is CATSDRTSGGGRAEQFF.

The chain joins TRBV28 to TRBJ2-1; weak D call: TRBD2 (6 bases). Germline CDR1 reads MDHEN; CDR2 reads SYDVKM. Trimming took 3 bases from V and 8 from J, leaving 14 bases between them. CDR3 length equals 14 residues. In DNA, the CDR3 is TGTGCCAGCAGTTTCGGGGGAGTAGGAGATGAGCAGTTCTTC. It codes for CASSFGGVGDEQFF.

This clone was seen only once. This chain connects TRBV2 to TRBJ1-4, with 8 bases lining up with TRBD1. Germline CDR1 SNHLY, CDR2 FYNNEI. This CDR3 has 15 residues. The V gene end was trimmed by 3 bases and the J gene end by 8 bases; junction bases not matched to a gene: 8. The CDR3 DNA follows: TGTGCCAGCAGTGATCCGGCAGGGGGCAGAGAAAAACTGTTTTTT. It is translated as CASSDPAGGREKLFF.

The CDR3 DNA follows: TGTGCCAGCAGCCCCGGTCCTGGCAATCAGCCCCAGCATTTT. Translation: CASSPGPGNQPQHF. The chain employs TRBV11-2 and TRBJ1-5; D not resolved. Deletions cut 5 bases from V and 2 bases from J, with 10 bases between. The CDR3 length is 14 residues. Germline CDR1 is SGHAT and CDR2 is FQNNGV.

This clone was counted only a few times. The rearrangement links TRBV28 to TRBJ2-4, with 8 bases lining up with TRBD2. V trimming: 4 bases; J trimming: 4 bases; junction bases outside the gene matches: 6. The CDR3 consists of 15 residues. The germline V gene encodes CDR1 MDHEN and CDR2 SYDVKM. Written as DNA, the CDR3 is TGTGCCAGCAGTTCCAGCGGGGGACCGAAAAACATTCAGTACTTC. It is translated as CASSSSGGPKNIQYF.

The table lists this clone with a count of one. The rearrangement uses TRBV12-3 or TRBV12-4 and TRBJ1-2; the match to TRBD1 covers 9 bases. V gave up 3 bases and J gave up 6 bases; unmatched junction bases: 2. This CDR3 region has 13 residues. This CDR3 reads CASSFGTGHGYTF. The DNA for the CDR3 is TGTGCCAGCAGTTTCGGGACAGGGCATGGCTACACCTTC.

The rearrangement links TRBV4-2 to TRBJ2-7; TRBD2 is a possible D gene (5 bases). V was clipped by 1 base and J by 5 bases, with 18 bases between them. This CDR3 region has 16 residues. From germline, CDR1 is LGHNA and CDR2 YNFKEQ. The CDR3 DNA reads TGTGCCAGCAGCCAAGCTCTAGCAATTAGTGAGGACGAGCAGTACTTC. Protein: CASSQALAISEDEQYF.

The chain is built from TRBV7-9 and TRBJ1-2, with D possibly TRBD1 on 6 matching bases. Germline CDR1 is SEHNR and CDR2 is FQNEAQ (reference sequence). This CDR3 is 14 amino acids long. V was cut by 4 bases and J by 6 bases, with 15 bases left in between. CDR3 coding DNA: TGTGCCAGCAGCTGGTTACAGGGAGTTCATGGCTACACCTTC. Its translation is CASSWLQGVHGYTF.

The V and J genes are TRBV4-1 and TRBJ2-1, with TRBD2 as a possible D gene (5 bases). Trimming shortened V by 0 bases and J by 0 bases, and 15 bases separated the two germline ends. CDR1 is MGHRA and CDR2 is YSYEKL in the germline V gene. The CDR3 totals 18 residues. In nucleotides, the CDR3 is TGCGCCAGCAGCCAAGAACCCCTTCTGGCGGGCTCCTACAATGAGCAGTTCTTC. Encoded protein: CASSQEPLLAGSYNEQFF.

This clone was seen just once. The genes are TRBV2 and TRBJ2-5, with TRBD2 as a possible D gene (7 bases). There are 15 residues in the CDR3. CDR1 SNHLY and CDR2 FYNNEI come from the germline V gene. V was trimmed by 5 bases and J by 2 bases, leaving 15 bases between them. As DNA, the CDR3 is TGTGCCAGCAGTCACGAGCGGGACAAACAAGAGACCCAGTACTTC. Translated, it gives CASSHERDKQETQYF.

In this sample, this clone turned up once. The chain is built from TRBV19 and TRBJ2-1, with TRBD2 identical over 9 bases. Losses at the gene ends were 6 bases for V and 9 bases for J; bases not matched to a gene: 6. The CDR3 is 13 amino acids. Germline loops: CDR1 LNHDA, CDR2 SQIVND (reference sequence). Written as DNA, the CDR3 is TGTGCCAGTAGGGCTAGCGGGGCTTCTGAGCAGTTCTTC. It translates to CASRASGASEQFF.

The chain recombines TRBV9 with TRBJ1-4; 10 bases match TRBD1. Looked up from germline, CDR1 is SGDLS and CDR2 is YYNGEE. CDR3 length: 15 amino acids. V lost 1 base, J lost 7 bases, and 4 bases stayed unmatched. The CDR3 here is CASSVSGTGVEKLFF. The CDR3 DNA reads TGTGCCAGCAGCGTATCGGGGACAGGGGTTGAAAAACTGTTTTTT.

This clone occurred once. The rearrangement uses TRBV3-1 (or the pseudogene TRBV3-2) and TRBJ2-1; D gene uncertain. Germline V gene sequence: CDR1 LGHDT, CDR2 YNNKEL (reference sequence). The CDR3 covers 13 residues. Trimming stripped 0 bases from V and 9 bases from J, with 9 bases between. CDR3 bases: TGTGCCAGCAGCCAAGATGTGGTCGGTGAGCAGTTCTTC. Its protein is CASSQDVVGEQFF.

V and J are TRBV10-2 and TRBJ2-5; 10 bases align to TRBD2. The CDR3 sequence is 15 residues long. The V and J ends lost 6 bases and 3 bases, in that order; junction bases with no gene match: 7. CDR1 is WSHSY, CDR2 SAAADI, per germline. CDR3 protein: CASSRPSGRKETQYF. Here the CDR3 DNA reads TGCGCCAGCAGCCGGCCTAGCGGGAGAAAAGAGACCCAGTACTTC.

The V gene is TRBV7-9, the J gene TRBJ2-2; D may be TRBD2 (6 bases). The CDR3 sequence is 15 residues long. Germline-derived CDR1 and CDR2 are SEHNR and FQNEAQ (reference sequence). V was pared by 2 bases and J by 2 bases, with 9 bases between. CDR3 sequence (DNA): TGTGCCAGCAGCTTAAGGGACTCAAACACCGGGGAGCTGTTTTTT. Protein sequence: CASSLRDSNTGELFF.

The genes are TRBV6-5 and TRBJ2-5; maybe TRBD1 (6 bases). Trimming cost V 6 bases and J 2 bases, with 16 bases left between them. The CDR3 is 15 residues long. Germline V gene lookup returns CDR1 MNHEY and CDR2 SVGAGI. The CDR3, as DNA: TGTGCCAGCAGCCAGGGGTGGGGGCCTCAAGAGACCCAGTACTTC. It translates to CASSQGWGPQETQYF.

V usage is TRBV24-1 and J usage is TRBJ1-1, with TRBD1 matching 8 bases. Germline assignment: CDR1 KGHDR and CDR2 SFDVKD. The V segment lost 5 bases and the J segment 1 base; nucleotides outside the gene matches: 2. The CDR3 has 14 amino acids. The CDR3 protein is CATSATGGNTEAFF. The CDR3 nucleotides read TGTGCCACCAGTGCCACAGGGGGGAACACTGAAGCTTTCTTT.

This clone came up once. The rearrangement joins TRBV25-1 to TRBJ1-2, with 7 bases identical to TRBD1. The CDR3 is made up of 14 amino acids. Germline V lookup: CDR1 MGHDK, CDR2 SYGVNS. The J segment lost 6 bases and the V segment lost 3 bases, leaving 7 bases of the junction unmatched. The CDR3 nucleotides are TGTGCCAGCAGTGAGTGGGACAGTCTTAATGGCTACACCTTC. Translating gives CASSEWDSLNGYTF.